Presented here are 25 T cell receptor beta chains from one specimen sequenced in a study of blood T cell repertoires in COVID-19. Some clones are missing from TCRdb's copy, which holds only in-frame ones; the method was immunoSEQ multiplex PCR. The sample shows about 72,000 clones, approximately 79% of them seen only once. The sequencing sample was made of peripheral blood. The receptors were sampled from a man aged 55 to 69 with acute or convalescent COVID-19.

The table lists this clone with a few counts. The chain combines TRBV18 with TRBJ1-3; D uncertain. The CDR3 consists of 15 residues. Germline assignment: CDR1 KGHSH and CDR2 LQKENI. Trimming removed 5 bases from V and 3 bases from J, with 14 bases in between. CDR3 protein: CASSVEEGFGNTIYF. DNA for the CDR3: TGTGCCAGCTCAGTTGAAGAGGGCTTTGGAAACACCATATATTTT.

V gene TRBV7-9 combines with J gene TRBJ2-1; TRBD2 might be the D (6 bases). This CDR3 contains 16 residues. CDR1 is SEHNR and CDR2 is FQNEAQ in the germline V gene (reference sequence). V lost 5 bases and J 0 bases, leaving 14 bases between the germline ends. The CDR3 coding sequence is TGTGCCAGCAGCGGGGACTCCCCTAGCTCCTACAATGAGCAGTTCTTC. It specifies CASSGDSPSSYNEQFF.

The chain combines TRBV7-2 with TRBJ1-6, with D uncertain. CDR1 and CDR2 from the germline V gene are SGHTA and FQGNSA. V was trimmed by 1 base and J by 5 bases, leaving 15 bases between them. The CDR3 consists of 17 residues. CDR3 sequence reads: CASSLEKQARNNSPLHF. CDR3 sequence (DNA): TGTGCCAGCAGCTTAGAAAAGCAGGCGAGAAATAATTCACCCCTCCACTTT. The complete variable domain, with remaining parts taken from reference TRBV7-2 and TRBJ1-6, reads GAGVSQSPSNKVTEKGKDVELRCDPISGHTALYWYRQSLGQGLEFLIYFQGNSAPDKSGLPSDRFSAERTGGSVSTLTIQRTQQEDSAVYLCASSLEKQARNNSPLHFGNGTRLTVT.

This sequence joins TRBV6-2 or TRBV6-3 and TRBJ2-7; 7 nucleotides agree with TRBD2. V lost 6 bases, J lost 7 bases, and 15 bases stayed unmatched. The CDR3 is 15 amino acids. The germline CDR1 and CDR2 sequences are MNHEY and SVGEGT. The chain's CDR3 is CASSPGLAVLREQYV. The CDR3 DNA reads TGTGCCAGCAGCCCCGGTCTAGCGGTCCTTCGGGAGCAGTACGTC.

This clone was detected once. The CDR3 is CASSTGLNYGYTF. In DNA, the CDR3 is TGTGCCAGCAGCACAGGGTTGAACTATGGCTACACCTTC. The chain combines TRBV25-1 with TRBJ1-2, with D maybe TRBD1 (6 bases). The CDR3 covers 13 residues. Between the trimmed V and J ends, which lost 6 bases and 2 bases, there was a span of 10 bases. Per the germline V gene, CDR1 is MGHDK and CDR2 is SYGVNS.

The rearrangement links TRBV18 to TRBJ2-5; D gene unclear. Trimming took off 1 base at V and 0 bases at J, with 3 bases between the two ends. The germline V gene encodes CDR1 KGHSH and CDR2 LQKENI. CDR3 length: 13 amino acids. The CDR3 protein is CASSPLYQETQYF. The CDR3 DNA follows: TGTGCCAGCTCACCACTATACCAAGAGACCCAGTACTTC. The full variable domain, its missing parts supplied by reference TRBV18 and TRBJ2-5, is NAGVMQNPRHLVRRRGQEARLRCSPMKGHSHVYWYRQLPEEGLKFMVYLQKENIIDESGMPKERFSAEFPKEGPSILRIQQVVRGDSAAYFCASSPLYQETQYFGPGTRLLVL.

The CDR3 DNA follows: TGCAGCGTTGAAGCCAACTCCTACGAGCAGTACTTC. This gives the protein CSVEANSYEQYF. The chain combines TRBV29-1 with TRBJ2-7; D uncertain. The V and J ends lost 1 base and 0 bases respectively, with 4 bases between them. Germline assignment: CDR1 SQVTM and CDR2 ANQGSEA. This CDR3 contains 12 residues.

The genes are TRBV19 and TRBJ1-1; tentatively, D is TRBD1 (6 bases). Trimming cost V 2 bases and J 4 bases, with 11 bases left between them. Germline assignment: CDR1 LNHDA and CDR2 SQIVND (reference sequence). The CDR3 is 14 amino acids. The CDR3 here is CASSISRGSTEAFF. Here the CDR3 DNA reads TGTGCCAGTAGTATAAGTAGGGGGTCCACTGAAGCTTTCTTT.

The chain joins TRBV20-1 to TRBJ1-1; TRBD1 is a possible D gene (6 bases). The V end lost 6 bases, the J end lost 6 bases, and 11 bases lay between the germline ends. Germline CDR1 and CDR2: DFQATT and SNEGSKA (reference sequence). There are 11 residues in the CDR3. CDR3 in amino acids: CSAVQGPEAFF. As DNA, the CDR3 is TGCAGTGCAGTACAGGGTCCTGAAGCTTTCTTT.

The rearrangement joins TRBV7-8 to TRBJ2-7; TRBD1 matches at 7 bases. V lost 7 bases to trimming and J lost 3 bases; unmatched junction nucleotides: 3. This CDR3 contains 12 residues. Germline V CDR1 and CDR2: SGHVS, FQNEAQ. The CDR3: CASTRDSYEQYF. In DNA, the CDR3 is TGTGCCAGCACCCGGGACAGCTACGAGCAGTACTTC.

The CDR3 loop reads CASSPRTGLDAEAFF. As DNA, the CDR3 is TGTGCCAGCAGCCCTCGGACAGGGTTAGATGCTGAAGCTTTCTTT. The genes are TRBV4-2 and TRBJ1-1, with TRBD1 matching 8 bases. V shed 4 bases, J shed 6 bases, and the junction held 10 bases outside the gene matches. This CDR3 has 15 residues. Germline values: CDR1 LGHNA, CDR2 YNFKEQ.

This clone appeared a single time. V and J are TRBV10-2 and TRBJ1-1; D is undetermined. Germline V gene sequence: CDR1 WSHSY, CDR2 SAAADI. The CDR3 spans 17 residues. V lost 5 bases to trimming and J lost 4 bases, with 23 bases between them. CDR3 coding DNA: TGCGCCAGCAGTTCCCCTGACACCGGCGATTTCATCACTGAAGCTTTCTTT. Translation: CASSSPDTGDFITEAFF.

This rearrangement joins TRBV27 to TRBJ2-4; a weak D match, TRBD1 (5 bases). This CDR3 contains 13 residues. Germline V lookup: CDR1 MNHEY, CDR2 SMNVEV (reference sequence). V lost 3 bases and J lost 15, with 18 bases in between. CDR3 sequence: CASSFSYQGFRYF. CDR3 nucleotides: TGTGCCAGCAGTTTCTCATACCAGGGTTTTCGGTACTTC.

The chain joins TRBV6-1 to TRBJ1-1; D is perhaps TRBD1 (5 bases). Looked up from germline, CDR1 is MNHNS and CDR2 is SASEGT. The ends were cut back, 3 bases at V and 5 bases at J, with 13 bases in the middle. CDR3 length equals 14 residues. The CDR3, as DNA: TGTGCCAGCAGTGACGGGACTCCTGGGACTGAAGCTTTCTTT. Translation gives CASSDGTPGTEAFF.

The rearrangement uses TRBV5-4 and TRBJ2-1; 8 nucleotides align to TRBD1. V shed 3 bases, J shed 7 bases, and the junction held 9 bases outside the gene matches. The V gene's germline CDR1 is SGHNT and CDR2 YYREEE (reference sequence). The CDR3 extends over 15 amino acids. In DNA form, the CDR3 reads TGTGCCAGCAGCTCTTATCGGGACAGGTCAAATGAGCAGTTCTTC. Amino acid sequence: CASSSYRDRSNEQFF.

Only a few counts were recorded for this clone. This chain uses TRBV7-2 with TRBJ1-2; D not certain. This CDR3 is 12 amino acids long. Trimming stripped 1 base from V and 5 bases from J, with 5 bases between. The germline V gene encodes CDR1 SGHTA and CDR2 FQGNSA. CDR3 sequence: CASSLVSYGYTF. In nucleotides, the CDR3 is TGTGCCAGCAGCTTAGTCTCTTATGGCTACACCTTC.

This clone showed up just a few times. V is TRBV6-2 or TRBV6-3 and J is TRBJ1-2, with unresolved D. The CDR3 totals 12 residues. Germline CDR1 is MNHEY and CDR2 is SVGEGT. Trimming took off 2 bases at V and 2 bases at J, with 3 bases between the two ends. The chain's CDR3 is CASSYANYGYTF. CDR3 nucleotide sequence: TGTGCCAGCAGTTACGCGAACTATGGCTACACCTTC.

This chain links TRBV30 with TRBJ1-4; the match to TRBD1 covers 7 bases. Germline-derived CDR1 and CDR2 are GTSNPN and SVGIG (reference sequence). This CDR3 has 14 residues. V lost 6 bases and J lost 0; bases outside the gene matches: 4. CDR3 residues: CACGTDATNEKLFF. The CDR3 DNA sequence: TGTGCCTGCGGGACAGATGCAACTAATGAAAAACTGTTTTTT.

The chain joins TRBV9 to TRBJ2-1; 7 positions match TRBD1. The germline V gene has CDR1 SGDLS and CDR2 YYNGEE. The CDR3 runs 14 residues. Losses at the gene ends were 3 bases for V and 7 bases for J; bases not matched to a gene: 7. The CDR3 bases are TGTGCCAGCAGCGCAAGACAGGGACCGAATGAGCAGTTCTTC. Its translation: CASSARQGPNEQFF.

The CDR3 here is CASREGGKRSETQYF. The CDR3 nucleotides are TGTGCCAGCAGGGAAGGGGGAAAGCGATCGGAGACCCAGTACTTC. The chain recombines TRBV27 with TRBJ2-5, with D possibly matching TRBD1 (6 bases). From germline, CDR1 is MNHEY and CDR2 SMNVEV (reference sequence). V dropped 6 bases and J dropped 5 bases, with 19 bases sitting between them. The CDR3 length is 15 residues.

This sequence joins TRBV6-5 and TRBJ1-2, with D hard to call. CDR1 and CDR2 from the germline V gene are MNHEY and SVGAGI. Between the trimmed V and J ends, which lost 5 bases and 2 bases, there was a span of 12 bases. This CDR3 is built from 14 residues. The CDR3 nucleotides are TGTGCCAGCAGTAAGCAGACCGGGAACTATGGCTACACCTTC. Its protein product is CASSKQTGNYGYTF.

This clone was observed a few times. The chain recombines TRBV30 with TRBJ1-1; no clear D gene. V shed 5 bases and J shed 4 bases, with 14 bases lying between them. The CDR3 extends over 13 amino acids. The germline V gene encodes CDR1 GTSNPN and CDR2 SVGIG (reference sequence). The CDR3 sequence: CAWVRREGTEAFF. For the CDR3, the DNA is TGTGCCTGGGTTAGACGGGAGGGCACTGAAGCTTTCTTT.

This clone showed up just a few times. The CDR3 is CASSHTGTGSTEQYF. Written as DNA, the CDR3 is TGCGCCAGCAGCCACACCGGGACAGGGAGTACGGAGCAGTACTTC. The chain uses TRBV4-1 and TRBJ2-7, with TRBD1 matching over 9 bases. J lost 7 bases, V lost 3 bases, and 10 bases had no gene match. The CDR3 length is 15 residues. The germline V gene encodes CDR1 MGHRA and CDR2 YSYEKL.

This chain joins TRBV7-9 and TRBJ1-1; D is possibly TRBD1 (5 bases). The CDR3 contains 16 residues. V was pared by 1 base and J by 4 bases, with 16 bases between. Germline V CDR1 and CDR2: SEHNR, FQNEAQ (reference sequence). CDR3: CASSLDGLQVGTEAFF. CDR3 coding DNA: TGTGCCAGCAGCTTAGACGGCTTACAGGTGGGCACTGAAGCTTTCTTT.

For this clone: Other DNA variants within this sample encode the same CDR3. The genes are TRBV30 and TRBJ1-5; D gene ambiguous. The CDR3 runs 13 residues. Germline V CDR1 and CDR2: GTSNPN, SVGIG (reference sequence). V was pared by 0 bases and J by 7 bases, with 10 bases between. The CDR3 nucleotides are TGTGCCTGGAGTGTTCGGGAAAGGCAGCCCCAGCATTTT. The encoded protein is CAWSVRERQPQHF. Complete variable domain (other parts from reference TRBV30 and TRBJ1-5): SQTIHQWPATLVQPVGSPLSLECTVEGTSNPNLYWYRQAAGRGLQLLFYSVGIGQISSEVPQNLSASRPQDRQFILSSKKLLLSDSGFYLCAWSVRERQPQHFGDGTRLSIL.